This T cell receptor (beta chain) was captured in a study of shared clonotypes between healthy human individuals. Germline CDR1 SGHRS, CDR2 YFSETQ. The CDR3 runs to 14 residues. V was pared by 3 bases and J by 9 bases, with 19 bases between. At a deep level, the assay was run. Sequencing was performed with immunoSEQ multiplex PCR; in TCRdb, only in-frame clones are kept and a portion is missing. Among roughly 2.5 million clones listed, around 94% were seen once. This receptor was obtained from a man between 18 and 35 years old in good health. This sequence joins TRBV5-1 and TRBJ2-7; D is perhaps TRBD1 or TRBD2 (5 bases each). The sequenced sample was naive CD4+ T cells sorted from blood. Sample subset: CD45RA+ positively selected. The DNA for the CDR3 is TGCGCCAGCAGCTCCTCGGGGCAGCTAGGTGTGCAGTACTTC. Its protein product is CASSSSGQLGVQYF.